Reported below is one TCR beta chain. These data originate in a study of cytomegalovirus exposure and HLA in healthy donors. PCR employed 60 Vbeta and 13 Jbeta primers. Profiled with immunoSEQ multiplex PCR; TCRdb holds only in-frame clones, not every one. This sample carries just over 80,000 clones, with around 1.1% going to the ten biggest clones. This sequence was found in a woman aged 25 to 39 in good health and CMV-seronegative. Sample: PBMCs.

The CDR3 region has the DNA TGTGCCAGCAGTGTCCAGGGGAGACATGAGCAGTTCTTC. As protein: CASSVQGRHEQFF. The chain combines TRBV28 with TRBJ2-1; a weak D match, TRBD1 (6 bases). The CDR3 is 13 residues long. Germline V gene lookup returns CDR1 MDHEN and CDR2 SYDVKM. V was cut by 5 bases and J by 8 bases, with 13 bases left in between.